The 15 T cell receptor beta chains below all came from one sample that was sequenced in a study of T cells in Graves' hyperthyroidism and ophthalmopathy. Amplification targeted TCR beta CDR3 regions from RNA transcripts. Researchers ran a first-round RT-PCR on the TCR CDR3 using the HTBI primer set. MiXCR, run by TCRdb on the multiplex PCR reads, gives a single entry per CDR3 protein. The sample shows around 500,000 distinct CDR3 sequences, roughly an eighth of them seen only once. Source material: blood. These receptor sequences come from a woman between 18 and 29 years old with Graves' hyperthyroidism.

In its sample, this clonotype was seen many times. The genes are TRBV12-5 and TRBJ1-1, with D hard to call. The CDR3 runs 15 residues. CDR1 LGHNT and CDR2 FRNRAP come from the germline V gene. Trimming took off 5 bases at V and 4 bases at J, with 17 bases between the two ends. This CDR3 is CASGPTPPVVTEAFF. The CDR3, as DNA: TGTGCTAGTGGTCCGACCCCGCCGGTCGTCACTGAAGCTTTCTTT.

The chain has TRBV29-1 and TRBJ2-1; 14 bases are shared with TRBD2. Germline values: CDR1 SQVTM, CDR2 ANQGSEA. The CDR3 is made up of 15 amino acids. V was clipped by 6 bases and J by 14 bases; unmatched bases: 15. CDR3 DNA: TGCAGCGTCGGGACTAGCGGGGGCCACACACTCGAGGAGTTCTTC. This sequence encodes CSVGTSGGHTLEEFF.

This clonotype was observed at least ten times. CDR3 residues: CASTPQVGANVLTF. The CDR3 DNA reads as TGTGCCAGCACCCCCCAGGTAGGGGCCAACGTCCTGACTTTC. The V call is TRBV9, the J call TRBJ2-6; no firm D call. Trimming removed 6 bases from V and 4 bases from J, with 11 bases in between. In germline, CDR1 is SGDLS, CDR2 YYNGEE. The CDR3 extends over 14 amino acids.

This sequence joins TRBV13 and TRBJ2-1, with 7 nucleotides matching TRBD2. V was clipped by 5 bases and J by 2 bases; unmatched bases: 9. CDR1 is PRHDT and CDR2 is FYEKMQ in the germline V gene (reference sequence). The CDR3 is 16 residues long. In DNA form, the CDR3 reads TGTGCCAGCAGCCCCCAGGCTAGCGGTCCCTACAATGAGCAGTTCTTC. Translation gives CASSPQASGPYNEQFF.

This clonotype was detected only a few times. This CDR3 is CASSDASGGRETQYF. In DNA, the CDR3 is TGTGCCAGCAGTGACGCTAGCGGAGGTCGGGAGACCCAGTACTTC. The gene calls are TRBV2 and TRBJ2-5; 7 nucleotides match TRBD2. J lost 5 bases, V lost 3 bases, and 9 bases had no gene match. The length of the CDR3 is 15 residues. Germline V gene data show CDR1 as SNHLY and CDR2 as FYNNEI.

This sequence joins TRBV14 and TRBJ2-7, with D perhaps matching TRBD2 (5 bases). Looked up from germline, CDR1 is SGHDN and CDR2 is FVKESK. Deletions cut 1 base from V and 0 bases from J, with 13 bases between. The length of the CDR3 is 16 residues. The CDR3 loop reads CASSQGFGVPSYEQYF. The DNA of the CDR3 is TGTGCCAGCAGCCAAGGGTTCGGGGTCCCCTCCTACGAGCAGTACTTC.

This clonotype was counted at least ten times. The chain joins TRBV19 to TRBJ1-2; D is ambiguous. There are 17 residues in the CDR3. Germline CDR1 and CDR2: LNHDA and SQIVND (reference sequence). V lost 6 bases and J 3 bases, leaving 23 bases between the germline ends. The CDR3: CASSVIFGPLGDYGYTF. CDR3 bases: TGTGCCAGTAGCGTGATCTTCGGGCCTTTGGGTGACTATGGCTACACCTTC.

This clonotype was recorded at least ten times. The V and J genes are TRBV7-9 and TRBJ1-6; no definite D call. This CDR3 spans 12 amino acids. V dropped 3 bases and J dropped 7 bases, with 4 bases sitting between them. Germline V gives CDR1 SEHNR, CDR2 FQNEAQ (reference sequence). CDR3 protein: CASSFGNSPLHF. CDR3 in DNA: TGTGCCAGCAGCTTTGGCAATTCACCCCTCCACTTT. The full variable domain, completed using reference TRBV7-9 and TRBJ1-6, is DTGVSQNPRHKITKRGQNVTFRCDPISEHNRLYWYRQTLGQGPEFLTYFQNEAQLEKSRLLSDRFSAERPKGSFSTLEIQRTEQGDSAMYLCASSFGNSPLHFGNGTRLTVT.

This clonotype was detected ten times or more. CDR3 region: CASSVTGLSYTDTQYF. For the CDR3, the DNA is TGTGCCAGCAGCGTGACGGGACTCAGCTACACAGATACGCAGTATTTT. The rearrangement uses TRBV9 and TRBJ2-3, with a possible D match to TRBD2 (6 bases). Germline-derived CDR1 and CDR2 are SGDLS and YYNGEE. V gave up 2 bases and J gave up 2 bases, with 15 bases separating them. This CDR3 is 16 amino acids long.

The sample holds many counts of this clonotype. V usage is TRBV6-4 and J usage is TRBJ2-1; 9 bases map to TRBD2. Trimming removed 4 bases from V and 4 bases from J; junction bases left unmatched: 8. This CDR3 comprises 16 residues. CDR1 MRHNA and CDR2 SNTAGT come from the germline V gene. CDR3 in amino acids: CASSASGLALYNEQFF. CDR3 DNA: TGTGCCAGCAGTGCTTCGGGACTAGCCTTATACAATGAGCAGTTCTTC.

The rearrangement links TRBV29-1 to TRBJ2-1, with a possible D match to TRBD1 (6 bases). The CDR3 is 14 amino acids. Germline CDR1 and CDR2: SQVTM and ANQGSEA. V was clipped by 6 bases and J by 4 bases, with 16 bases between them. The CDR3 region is CSVLTGREYNEQFF. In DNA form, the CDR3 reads TGCAGCGTCCTGACAGGTAGGGAATACAATGAGCAGTTCTTC.

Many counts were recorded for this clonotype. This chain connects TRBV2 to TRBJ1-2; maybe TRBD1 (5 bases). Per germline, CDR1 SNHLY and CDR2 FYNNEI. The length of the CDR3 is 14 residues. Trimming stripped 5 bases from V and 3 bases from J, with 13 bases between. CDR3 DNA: TGTGCCAGCAGTACGACAGCCCCAGACTATGGCTACACCTTC. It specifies CASSTTAPDYGYTF.

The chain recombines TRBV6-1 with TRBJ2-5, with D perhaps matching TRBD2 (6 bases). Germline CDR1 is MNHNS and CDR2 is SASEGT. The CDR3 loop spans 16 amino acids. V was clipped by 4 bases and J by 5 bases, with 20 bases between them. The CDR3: CASSAGGISSGETQYF. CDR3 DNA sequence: TGTGCCAGCAGTGCAGGCGGGATCTCCAGCGGGGAGACCCAGTACTTC.

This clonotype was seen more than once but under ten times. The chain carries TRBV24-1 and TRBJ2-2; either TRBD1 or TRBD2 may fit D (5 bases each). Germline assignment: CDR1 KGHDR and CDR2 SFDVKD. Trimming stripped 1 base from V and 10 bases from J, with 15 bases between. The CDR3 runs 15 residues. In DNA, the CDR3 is TGTGCCACCAGTGATTTCGGGGCAGCTCCCCAGGAGCTGTTTTTT. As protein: CATSDFGAAPQELFF.

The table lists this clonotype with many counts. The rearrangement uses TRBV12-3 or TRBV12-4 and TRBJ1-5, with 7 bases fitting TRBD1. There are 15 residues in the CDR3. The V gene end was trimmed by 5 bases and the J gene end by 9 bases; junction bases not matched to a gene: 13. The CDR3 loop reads CASSAPQGGVWPQHF. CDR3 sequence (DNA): TGTGCCAGCAGTGCCCCGCAGGGGGGTGTATGGCCCCAGCATTTT.